One T cell receptor beta chain is described in this entry. Its antigen is currently not known. Base qualities are missing; no much larger clone stands one base away. This record belongs to a study of Graves' ophthalmopathy and Graves' hyperthyroidism (dated by TCRdb to the late 2010s). For the study in its entirety: Peripheral blood was collected at initial diagnosis, before any treatment. The study used signatures of the TCR beta repertoire to tell Graves' ophthalmopathy apart from Graves' hyperthyroidism and to predict which patients would progress to ophthalmopathy. In total, approximately 130 blood samples were TCR-sequenced: 43 ophthalmopathy, approximately 80 hyperthyroidism and roughly 17 hyperthyroidism-to-ophthalmopathy patients. To explore V-J signatures that distinguish ophthalmopathy from hyperthyroidism, a discovery set of about a hundred patients was enrolled, made up of some 41 with ophthalmopathy and 57 with stable hyperthyroidism. An independent validation cohort was composed of around 19 hyperthyroidism patients and around 15 patients who later progressed from hyperthyroidism to ophthalmopathy. T-cell repertoires of thyroid tissue and blood were compared in several hyperthyroidism patients. Following sample collection, hyperthyroidism patients were given methimazole at a starting dose of 30 mg daily, and ophthalmopathy patients were given high-dose intravenous methylprednisolone.

The ophthalmopathy patients had moderately to severely active disease, with a Clinical Activity Score of 3 or higher, a NOSPECS grade of 4 or higher, and a disease duration of less than 3 months. Patients were excluded if they had other autoimmune diseases, uncontrolled infections, pregnancy or lactation. Clinical symptoms, serum thyroxine, TRAb, thyroid ultrasound and orbital computed tomography formed the basis of the diagnosis. Ficoll-Paque density gradient centrifugation was used to isolate PBMCs from about 10 ml of fresh peripheral blood. Total RNA was extracted using Trizol reagent, and RNA quality was checked on an Agilent 2100 Bioanalyzer. TCR beta CDR3 regions were amplified from RNA transcripts for repertoire sequencing. HTBI primers and the Qiagen OneStep RT-PCR kit were used in a first-round RT-PCR, which was followed by a second-round multiplex PCR, size selection and purification. Libraries were sequenced on an Illumina HiSeq2000 using paired-end 100 bp reads. The authors processed their data as follows. SOAPnuke was used for read processing, and reads with adapters, uncalled bases, a mean Phred below 15, or no exact constant-primer or identifier match were discarded. High-quality paired reads were merged with COPE v1.2.5. Unique nucleotide sequences were defined as clonotypes and aligned to IMGT TRB V, D and J references using MiTCR v1.1. The analysis was limited to V-J combinations with a frequency above 0.0001, which together covered about 99% of the repertoires. For each V-J combination, a TCR clonal expansion and chaos score was defined as the ratio of F50 clonal expansion to chaos observed in the TCRdist matrix. Features were reduced by Welch's t-statistics and random forest to over 10 V-J combinations, which fed a naive Bayes classifier. The Morisita-Horn index was used to measure how similar the thyroid and blood repertoires were. TCRdb reran the public reads through fastp at Q25 and MiXCR, keeping productive beta chains. Rows are unified per CDR3 protein, each entry keeping the most common DNA and genes. The V and J calls and clone size are TCRdb's, not the authors'. This sample gives about 240,000 distinct CDR3 sequences in total; about 46% of them show up just once. Together, the top ten hold approximately 44% of the sample.

Overall study results and their limits: In validation, the model predicted ophthalmopathy progression with nearly 71% sensitivity and roughly 72% specificity; 12 predicted patients were CT-confirmed with GO in a median of about 6.2 months. No statistical method was used to predetermine the sample size, and group allocation was not hidden from the investigators. Ophthalmopathy was separated from stable hyperthyroidism by the 13-signature model with more than 85% sensitivity and 81.08% specificity in cross-validation and with 80%/75% in the test set. Most expanded thyroid clonotypes with a frequency above 0.001 also appeared in blood, which suggests that blood repertoires may reflect the immune response in the thyroid.

The germline V gene (reference sequence) yields DFQATT for CDR1 and SNEGSKA for CDR2. There are 11 amino acids in the CDR3, from cysteine to phenylalanine inclusive. Only the CDR3 part of the read is kept: 33 bases, read in frame from the first base. The sequence joins TRBV20-1 to TRBJ1-5, and perhaps TRBD1 as D gene, on 6 matching bases. Judging by the DNA end, TRBJ2-3 fits better; the J call may be wrong. Sequenced sample: peripheral blood. The sequence was obtained from an adult man with Graves' ophthalmopathy. At the DNA level, the sequence is TGCAGTGCTTCCAGGGGAGATACGCAGTATTTT. It encodes CSASRGDTQYF.